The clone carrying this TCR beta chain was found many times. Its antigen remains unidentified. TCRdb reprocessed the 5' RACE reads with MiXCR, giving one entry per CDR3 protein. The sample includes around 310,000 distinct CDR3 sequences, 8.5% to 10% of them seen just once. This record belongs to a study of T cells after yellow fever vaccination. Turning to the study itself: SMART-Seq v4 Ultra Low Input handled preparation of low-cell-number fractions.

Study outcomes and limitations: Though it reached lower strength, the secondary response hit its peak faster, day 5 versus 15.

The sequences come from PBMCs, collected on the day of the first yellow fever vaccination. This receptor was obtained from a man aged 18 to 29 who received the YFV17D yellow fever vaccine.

The CDR3 nucleotides read TGTGCCAGCACCAAGGACACTTACTCTGGAAACACCATATATTTT. The encoded protein is CASTKDTYSGNTIYF. The chain joins TRBV12-3 or TRBV12-4 to TRBJ1-3; D is possibly TRBD1 (5 bases). The CDR3 runs to 15 residues. The V end lost 7 bases, the J end lost 0 bases, and 13 bases lay between the germline ends.